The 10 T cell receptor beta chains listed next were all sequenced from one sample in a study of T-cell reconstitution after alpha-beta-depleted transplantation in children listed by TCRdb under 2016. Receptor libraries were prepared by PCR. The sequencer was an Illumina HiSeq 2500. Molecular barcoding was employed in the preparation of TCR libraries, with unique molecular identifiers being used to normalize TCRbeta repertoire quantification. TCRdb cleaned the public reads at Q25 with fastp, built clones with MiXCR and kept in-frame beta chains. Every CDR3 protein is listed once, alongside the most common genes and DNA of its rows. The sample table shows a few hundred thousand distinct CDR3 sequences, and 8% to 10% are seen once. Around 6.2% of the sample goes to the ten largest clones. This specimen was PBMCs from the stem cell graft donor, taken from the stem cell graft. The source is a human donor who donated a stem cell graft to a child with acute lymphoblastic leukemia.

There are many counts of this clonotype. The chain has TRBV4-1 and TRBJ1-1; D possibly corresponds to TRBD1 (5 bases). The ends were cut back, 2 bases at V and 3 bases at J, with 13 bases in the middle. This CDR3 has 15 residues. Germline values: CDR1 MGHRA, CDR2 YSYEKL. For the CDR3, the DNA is TGCGCCAGCAGCCAAAACCCGGGGGAATACACTGAAGCTTTCTTT. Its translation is CASSQNPGEYTEAFF.

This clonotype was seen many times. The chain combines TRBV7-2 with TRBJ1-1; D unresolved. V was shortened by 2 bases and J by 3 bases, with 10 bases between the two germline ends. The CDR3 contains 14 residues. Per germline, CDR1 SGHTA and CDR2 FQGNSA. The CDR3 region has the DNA TGTGCCAGCAGCTTATCTGGTGGATACACTGAAGCTTTCTTT. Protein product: CASSLSGGYTEAFF.

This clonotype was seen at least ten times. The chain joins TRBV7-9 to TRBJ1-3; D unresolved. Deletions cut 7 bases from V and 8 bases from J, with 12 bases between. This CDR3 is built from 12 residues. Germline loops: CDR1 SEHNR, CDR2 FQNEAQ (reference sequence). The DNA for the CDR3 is TGTGCCAGCATCGATAACCGGGACACCATATATTTT. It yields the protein CASIDNRDTIYF.

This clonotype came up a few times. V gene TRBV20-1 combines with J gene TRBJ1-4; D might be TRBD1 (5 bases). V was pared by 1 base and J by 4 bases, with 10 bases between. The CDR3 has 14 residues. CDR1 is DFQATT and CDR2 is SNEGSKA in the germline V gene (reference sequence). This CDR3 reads CSARANGGNEKLFF. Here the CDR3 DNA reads TGCAGTGCTAGAGCAAATGGGGGTAATGAAAAACTGTTTTTT.

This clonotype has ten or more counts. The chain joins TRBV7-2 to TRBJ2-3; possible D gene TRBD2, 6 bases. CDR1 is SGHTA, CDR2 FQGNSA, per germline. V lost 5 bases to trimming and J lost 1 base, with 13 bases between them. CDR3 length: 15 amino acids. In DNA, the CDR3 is TGTGCCAGCAGCCTGGAGGGCCATCGCACAGATACGCAGTATTTT. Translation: CASSLEGHRTDTQYF.

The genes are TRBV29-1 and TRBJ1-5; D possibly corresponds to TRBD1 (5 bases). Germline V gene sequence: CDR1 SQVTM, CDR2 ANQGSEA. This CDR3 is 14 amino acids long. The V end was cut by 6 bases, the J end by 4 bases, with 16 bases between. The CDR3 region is CSVRGPGGNQPQHF. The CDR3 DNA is TGCAGCGTCCGAGGGCCGGGGGGTAATCAGCCCCAGCATTTT.

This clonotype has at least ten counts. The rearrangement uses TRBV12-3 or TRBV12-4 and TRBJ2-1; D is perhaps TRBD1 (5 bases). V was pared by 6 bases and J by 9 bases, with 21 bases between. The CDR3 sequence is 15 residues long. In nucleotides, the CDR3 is TGTGCCAGCAGAGGCCAGGGTTTTAATATAGGTGAGCAGTTCTTC. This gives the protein CASRGQGFNIGEQFF.

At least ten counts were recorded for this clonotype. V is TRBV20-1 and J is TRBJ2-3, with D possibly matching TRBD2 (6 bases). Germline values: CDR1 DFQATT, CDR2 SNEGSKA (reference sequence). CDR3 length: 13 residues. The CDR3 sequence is CSPSGTSTDTQYF. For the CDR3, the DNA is TGCAGCCCTTCCGGGACTAGCACAGATACGCAGTATTTT.

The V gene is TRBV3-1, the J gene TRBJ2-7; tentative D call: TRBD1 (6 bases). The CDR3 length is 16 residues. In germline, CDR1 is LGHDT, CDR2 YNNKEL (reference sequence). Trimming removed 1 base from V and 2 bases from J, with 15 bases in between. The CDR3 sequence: CASSQVGRGITYEQYF. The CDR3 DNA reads TGTGCCAGCAGCCAAGTGGGCAGGGGAATTACCTACGAGCAGTACTTC.

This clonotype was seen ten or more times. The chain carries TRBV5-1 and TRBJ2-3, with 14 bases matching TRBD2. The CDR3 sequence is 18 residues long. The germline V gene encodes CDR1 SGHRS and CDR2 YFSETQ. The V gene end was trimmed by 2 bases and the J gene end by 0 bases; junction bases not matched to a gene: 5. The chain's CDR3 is CASSFGLAGGVSTDTQYF. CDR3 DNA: TGCGCCAGCAGCTTCGGACTAGCGGGGGGAGTTAGCACAGATACGCAGTATTTT.